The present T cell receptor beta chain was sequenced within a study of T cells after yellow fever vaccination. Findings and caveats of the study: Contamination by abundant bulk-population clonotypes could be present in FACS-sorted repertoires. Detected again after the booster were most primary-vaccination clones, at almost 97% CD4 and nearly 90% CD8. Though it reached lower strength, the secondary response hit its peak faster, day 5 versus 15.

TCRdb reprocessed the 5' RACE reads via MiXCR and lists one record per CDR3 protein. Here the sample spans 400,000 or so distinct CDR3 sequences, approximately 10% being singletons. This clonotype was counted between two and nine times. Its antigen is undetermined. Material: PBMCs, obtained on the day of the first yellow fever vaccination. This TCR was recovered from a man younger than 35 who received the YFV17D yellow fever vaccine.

CDR3 sequence: CASSWYGGQSTGELFF. Here the CDR3 DNA reads TGTGCCAGCAGCTGGTACGGGGGACAGAGCACCGGGGAGCTGTTTTTT. This sequence joins TRBV7-2 and TRBJ2-2; D is perhaps TRBD1 (7 bases). Deletions cut 4 bases from V and 4 bases from J, with 16 bases between. The V gene's germline CDR1 is SGHTA and CDR2 FQGNSA. The CDR3 is made up of 16 amino acids.